The clone carrying this TCR beta chain was detected a few times. This specimen belongs to a study of blood T cells in healthy people across ages. The CDR3 covers 14 residues. Looked up from germline, CDR1 is SGHRS and CDR2 is YFSETQ. Trimming took 2 bases from V and 7 from J, leaving 12 bases between them. Together with a sample-barcoded 5' primer, a J-beta primer mix was included in a second PCR lasting about 7 to 12 cycles. TCRdb itself ran the 5' RACE reads through MiXCR, one entry per CDR3 protein. The sample lists roughly 800,000 distinct CDR3 sequences, approximately 24% occurring once. These data also featured in a second study, about T cells of mothers and their children. That source adds: A second PCR was performed with the M1S primer. This primer added sample barcodes and 2-4 random nucleotides.

The material sequenced was blood. The clonotype originates from a boy aged 5-17 years in good health. V and J are TRBV5-1 and TRBJ1-4; D gene unclear. In nucleotides, the CDR3 is TGCGCCAGCAGCTTTGGCCAGCTGGGTGAAAAACTGTTTTTT. Translated, it gives CASSFGQLGEKLFF.